The entry below gives a single T cell receptor beta chain sequence along with its context. Its antigen is not identified. Naive CD8 isolation took CD45RO-negative cells positively selected for CCR7 and excluded terminally differentiated effector memory CD45RA+ cells. The sample belongs to a study of shared clonotypes between healthy human individuals. Looking at the study overall: Donors, aged 18 to 49, were a couple of women and three men. Findings and caveats of the study: Clonotype sharing among donors was thought likely to change with sequencing depth.

Germline CDR1 SQVTM, CDR2 ANQGSEA. The CDR3 is made up of 13 amino acids. V gave up 4 bases and J gave up 2 bases; unmatched junction bases: 5. At a deep level, the assay was run. Under the authors' procedure: Filtering differed because ImmunoSEQ produced junction-only sequences that carried no quality scores. Here immunoSEQ multiplex PCR was the method, and the copy in TCRdb shows in-frame clones only, minus some. V and J calls and clone size come straight from that table; D and trimming were deduced from the DNA. The table has roughly 550,000 clones, around 95% seen once. The sequence was obtained from a woman in her 30s in good health. The sample was naive CD8+ T cells sorted from blood. This chain uses TRBV29-1 with TRBJ2-7, with 7 bases identical to TRBD1. CDR3 bases: TGCAGCGTTGCCACAGGGGATGCCTACGAGCAGTACTTC. As protein: CSVATGDAYEQYF.